This TCR beta chain was observed in a study of shared clonotypes between healthy human individuals. This clone was seen only a few times. Its antigen is not known. General observations from the study: Having only a few donors restricted how much genetic and exposure-history diversity was captured.

From germline, CDR1 is MNHNY and CDR2 SVGAGI (reference sequence). The CDR3 loop spans 13 amino acids. V dropped 11 bases and J dropped 8 bases, with 21 bases sitting between them. Libraries were prepared by immunoSEQ multiplex PCR; TCRdb keeps only in-frame clonotypes and omits some of them. This table has roughly 1,000,000 clones, 70% to 80% appearing once. Healthy HIV-negative adults without recent acute infections or vaccinations served as donors. Partitioning of CD4+ cells yielded a CD45RA+ naive subset and a CD45RA-negative memory subset. This clonotype was sampled from a man younger than 30 in good health. Some clones in this sample may be carry-over from other donors' samples. The chain employs TRBV6-6 and TRBJ1-2; unclear D gene. Input material: memory CD4+ T cells from PBMCs. The subset was: CD45RA-negative fraction. CDR3 sequence reads: CAANGRTPYGYTF. The CDR3 nucleotides are TGTGCCGCAAACGGGAGAACCCCCTACGGCTACACCTTC.